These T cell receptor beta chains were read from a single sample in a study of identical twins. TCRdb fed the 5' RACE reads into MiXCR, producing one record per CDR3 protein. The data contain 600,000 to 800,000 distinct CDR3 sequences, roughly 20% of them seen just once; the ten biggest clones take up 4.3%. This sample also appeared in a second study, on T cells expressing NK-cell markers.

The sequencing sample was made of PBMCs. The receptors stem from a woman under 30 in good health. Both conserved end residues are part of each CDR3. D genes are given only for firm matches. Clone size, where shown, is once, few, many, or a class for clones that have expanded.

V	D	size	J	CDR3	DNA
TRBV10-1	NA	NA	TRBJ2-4	CASAPKNIQYF	TGCGCCAGCGCCCCTAAAAACATTCAGTACTTC
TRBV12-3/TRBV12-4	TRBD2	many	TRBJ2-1	CASSPGLANYNEQFF	TGTGCCAGCAGTCCGGGACTAGCGAATTACAATGAGCAGTTCTTC
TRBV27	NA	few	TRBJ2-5	CASRYQLQETQYF	TGTGCCAGCAGATACCAGCTTCAAGAGACCCAGTACTTC
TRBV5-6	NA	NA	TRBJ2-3	CASSLPHRTDTQYF	TGTGCCAGCAGCTTGCCACACCGCACAGATACGCAGTATTTT
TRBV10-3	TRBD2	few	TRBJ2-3	CAISESLGVAGVVTDTQYF	TGTGCCATCAGTGAGTCGTTAGGGGTAGCGGGAGTGGTAACAGATACGCAGTATTTT
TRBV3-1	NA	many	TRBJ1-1	CASSQQDREAFF	TGTGCCAGCAGCCAACAGGACCGTGAAGCTTTCTTT
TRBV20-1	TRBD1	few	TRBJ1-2	CSAGSGTVNYGYTF	TGCAGTGCTGGTTCGGGGACAGTTAACTATGGCTACACCTTC
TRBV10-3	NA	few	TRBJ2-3	CAIKPGFALDTQYF	TGTGCCATAAAGCCGGGATTCGCCTTAGATACGCAGTATTTT
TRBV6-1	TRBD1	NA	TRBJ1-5	CASSEADRGRSQHF	TGTGCCAGCAGTGAAGCCGACAGGGGGAGGTCCCAGCATTTT
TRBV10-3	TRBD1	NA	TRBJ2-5	CAISATDRGQETQYF	TGTGCCATCAGTGCCACGGACAGGGGTCAAGAGACCCAGTACTTC
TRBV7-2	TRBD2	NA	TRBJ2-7	CASSSLWEGPEQYF	TGTGCCAGCAGCTCCCTCTGGGAGGGCCCCGAGCAGTACTTC
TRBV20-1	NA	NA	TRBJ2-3	CSAQEGSFTDTQYF	TGCAGTGCTCAGGAAGGGTCCTTCACAGATACGCAGTATTTT
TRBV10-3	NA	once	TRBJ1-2	CAISMGSRSGYGYTF	TGTGCCATCAGTATGGGAAGCAGGAGTGGTTATGGCTACACCTTC
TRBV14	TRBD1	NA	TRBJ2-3	CASSRSTGRSTDTQYF	TGTGCCAGCAGCCGCTCGACAGGGCGTAGCACAGATACGCAGTATTTT
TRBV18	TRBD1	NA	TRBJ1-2	CASSPPGTGAGGYTF	TGTGCCAGCTCACCACCCGGGACAGGGGCTGGTGGCTACACCTTC
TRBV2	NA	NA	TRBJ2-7	CASSDQGTSYEQYF	TGTGCCAGCAGTGACCAGGGTACAAGCTACGAGCAGTACTTC
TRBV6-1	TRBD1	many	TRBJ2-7	CASRARDRGFYEQYF	TGTGCCAGCAGGGCTAGGGACAGGGGTTTCTACGAGCAGTACTTC
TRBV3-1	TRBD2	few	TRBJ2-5	CASSHPGLAGAQETQYF	TGTGCCAGCAGCCACCCGGGACTAGCGGGGGCCCAAGAGACCCAGTACTTC
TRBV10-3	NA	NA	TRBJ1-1	CAISEAGVVTEAFF	TGTGCCATCAGTGAAGCCGGGGTGGTCACTGAAGCTTTCTTT
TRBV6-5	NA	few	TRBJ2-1	CASSWRDSQNEQFF	TGTGCCAGCAGTTGGCGGGACTCCCAGAATGAGCAGTTCTTC
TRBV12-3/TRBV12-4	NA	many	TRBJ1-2	CASRFDRNYGYTF	TGTGCCAGCAGATTCGACAGAAACTATGGCTACACCTTC
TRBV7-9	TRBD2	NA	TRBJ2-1	CASSLALTSGVSNEQFF	TGTGCCAGCAGCTTAGCTTTGACTAGCGGGGTTTCCAATGAGCAGTTCTTC
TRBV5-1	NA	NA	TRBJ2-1	CASSRGASSHNEQFF	TGCGCCAGCAGTAGAGGGGCTAGCTCCCACAATGAGCAGTTCTTC
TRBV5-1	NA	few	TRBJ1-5	CASSLAAGPNQPQHF	TGCGCCAGCAGCTTGGCGGCAGGGCCAAATCAGCCCCAGCATTTT
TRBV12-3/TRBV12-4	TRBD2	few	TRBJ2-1	CASSSGLPYNEQFF	TGTGCCAGCAGCTCGGGACTACCCTACAATGAGCAGTTCTTC
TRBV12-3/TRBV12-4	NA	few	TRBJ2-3	CASSPVFDTQYF	TGTGCCAGCAGTCCGGTCTTTGATACGCAGTATTTT